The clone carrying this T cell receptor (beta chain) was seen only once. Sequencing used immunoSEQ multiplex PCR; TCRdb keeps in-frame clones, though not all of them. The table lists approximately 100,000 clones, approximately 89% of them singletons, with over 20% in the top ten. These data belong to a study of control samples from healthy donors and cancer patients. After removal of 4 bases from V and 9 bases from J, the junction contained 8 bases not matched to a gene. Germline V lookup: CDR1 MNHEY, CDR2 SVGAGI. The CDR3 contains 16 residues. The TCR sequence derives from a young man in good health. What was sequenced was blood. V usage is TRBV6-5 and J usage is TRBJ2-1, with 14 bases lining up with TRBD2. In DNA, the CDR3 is TGTGCCAGCAGTTCAGAGACTAGCGGGGGGGCGGGTGAGCAGTTCTTC. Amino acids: CASSSETSGGAGEQFF.